The 27 T cell receptor beta chains below were found in one sample sequenced in a study of cytomegalovirus exposure and HLA in healthy donors. Libraries were prepared by immunoSEQ multiplex PCR; TCRdb keeps only in-frame clonotypes and omits some of them. The sample has 95,000 to 150,000 clones; approximately 90% are singletons. The specimen was PBMCs. These receptors were taken from a woman between 18 and 29 years old in good health and CMV-seronegative.

The chain links TRBV14 to TRBJ2-7; TRBD2 agrees at 9 bases. CDR3 length equals 17 residues. Germline CDR1 reads SGHDN; CDR2 reads FVKESK. With V trimmed by 2 bases and J by 6 bases, 14 bases remained unmatched. The CDR3 sequence is CASSQYVVRGRAAEQYF. The DNA for the CDR3 is TGTGCCAGCAGCCAATACGTAGTTCGCGGGAGGGCGGCCGAGCAGTACTTC.

The genes are TRBV7-7 and TRBJ2-2; tentatively, D is TRBD1 (5 bases). This CDR3 has 16 amino acids. The germline gives CDR1 SSHAT, CDR2 FNYEAQ (reference sequence). V shed 4 bases and J shed 2 bases, with 14 bases lying between them. Here the CDR3 reads CASSYSPGHNTGELFF. The CDR3, as DNA: TGTGCCAGCAGCTATTCGCCCGGACATAACACCGGGGAGCTGTTTTTT.

The J gene is TRBJ1-1, the V gene TRBV2; D is undetermined. Germline CDR1 reads SNHLY; CDR2 reads FYNNEI. V lost 6 bases and J 1 base, leaving 9 bases between the germline ends. The CDR3 loop spans 13 amino acids. CDR3 amino acids: CASSEERNTEAFF. The CDR3 DNA is TGTGCCAGCAGCGAGGAGCGGAACACTGAAGCTTTCTTT.

The chain is built from TRBV20-1 and TRBJ2-5, with unresolved D. CDR3 length: 10 residues. In germline, CDR1 is DFQATT, CDR2 SNEGSKA (reference sequence). Trimming left V 5 bases short and J 5 bases short, with 6 bases between. The CDR3 loop is CSAFLETQYF. The CDR3 nucleotides are TGCAGTGCTTTTCTTGAGACCCAGTACTTC.

The chain joins TRBV19 to TRBJ1-3; 7 nucleotides agree with TRBD1. The ends lost 5 bases at V and 0 bases at J; junction bases unmatched: 7. In germline, CDR1 is LNHDA, CDR2 SQIVND (reference sequence). This CDR3 comprises 16 residues. CDR3 sequence reads: CASSHPRDSSGNTIYF. In DNA, the CDR3 is TGTGCCAGTAGTCACCCCCGGGACAGCTCTGGAAACACCATATATTTT.

This clone was picked up one time. The genes are TRBV4-2 and TRBJ2-3; 9 bases agree with TRBD2. Germline CDR1 and CDR2: LGHNA and YNFKEQ. This CDR3 is 16 amino acids long. Trimming took 1 base from V and 5 from J; bases not matched to a gene: 7. The CDR3 region has the DNA TGTGCCAGCAGCCAAGTCCCTAGCGGGATTGTAGATACGCAGTATTTT. Translating it yields CASSQVPSGIVDTQYF.

The rearrangement joins TRBV6-1 to TRBJ1-1, with D maybe TRBD1 (5 bases). CDR1 is MNHNS and CDR2 is SASEGT in the germline V gene. V dropped 2 bases and J dropped 0 bases, with 13 bases sitting between them. The CDR3 runs to 16 residues. This CDR3 is CASSEWGVGMNTEAFF. CDR3 coding DNA: TGTGCCAGCAGTGAATGGGGGGTAGGGATGAACACTGAAGCTTTCTTT.

The V gene is TRBV7-3, the J gene TRBJ2-3; 9 bases line up with TRBD2. Unmatched junction bases numbered 10, after V lost 3 bases and J lost 0 bases. The germline CDR1 and CDR2 sequences are SGHTA and FQGTGA. This CDR3 has 18 residues. The CDR3 DNA reads as TGTGCCAGCAGCTTCGAAAGGGGTAGCGGGGGAAGCACAGATACGCAGTATTTT. It is translated as CASSFERGSGGSTDTQYF.

The V call is TRBV6-1, the J call TRBJ2-5; 8 nucleotides align to TRBD1. V lost 6 bases, J lost 4 bases, and 10 bases stayed unmatched. The V gene's germline CDR1 is MNHNS and CDR2 SASEGT. The CDR3 is 15 residues long. The CDR3 is CASSTTGGRGETQYF. The CDR3 DNA is TGTGCCAGCAGCACAACAGGGGGGAGAGGAGAGACCCAGTACTTC.

The chain employs TRBV6-1 and TRBJ2-3; D perhaps matches TRBD1 (6 bases). Germline V gene sequence: CDR1 MNHNS, CDR2 SASEGT. This CDR3 contains 15 residues. Trimming took off 4 bases at V and 3 bases at J, with 14 bases between the two ends. CDR3 loop: CASSVEQGQTDTQYF. DNA for the CDR3: TGTGCCAGCAGTGTTGAACAGGGTCAGACAGATACGCAGTATTTT.

This clone was found a few times. This chain joins TRBV7-9 and TRBJ1-2; D unclear. Germline-derived CDR1 and CDR2 are SEHNR and FQNEAQ (reference sequence). V lost 5 bases and J lost 6, with 10 bases in between. This CDR3 contains 12 residues. The CDR3 bases are TGTGCCAGCAGCCGGAGACTTGATGGCTACACCTTC. It translates to CASSRRLDGYTF.

Only one count was recorded for this clone. The J gene is TRBJ1-2, the V gene TRBV15; the D gene is possibly TRBD1 (5 bases). The CDR3 spans 14 residues. Per the germline V gene, CDR1 is LNHNV and CDR2 is YYDKDF (reference sequence). V was pared by 0 bases and J by 5 bases, with 10 bases between. The CDR3 region is CATSRDRGGYGYTF. The CDR3 coding sequence is TGTGCCACCAGCAGAGATCGGGGGGGTTATGGCTACACCTTC.

This clone was recorded a few times. V and J are TRBV6-1 and TRBJ2-3, with 8 nucleotides matching TRBD1. Looked up from germline, CDR1 is MNHNS and CDR2 is SASEGT. Unmatched junction bases numbered 8, after V lost 7 bases and J lost 5 bases. The CDR3 sequence is 14 residues long. The CDR3 sequence: CASTLQGVGDTQYF. In DNA, the CDR3 is TGTGCCAGCACTCTACAGGGGGTAGGAGATACGCAGTATTTT.

This chain links TRBV7-2 with TRBJ1-1; tentatively, D is TRBD1 (5 bases). The CDR3 extends over 15 amino acids. CDR1 SGHTA and CDR2 FQGNSA come from the germline V gene. V dropped 1 base and J dropped 3 bases, with 12 bases sitting between them. As DNA, the CDR3 is TGTGCCAGCAGCTTAGTTACGTGGGGGGACACTGAAGCTTTCTTT. It specifies CASSLVTWGDTEAFF. The complete variable domain, with remaining parts taken from reference TRBV7-2 and TRBJ1-1, reads GAGVSQSPSNKVTEKGKDVELRCDPISGHTALYWYRQSLGQGLEFLIYFQGNSAPDKSGLPSDRFSAERTGGSVSTLTIQRTQQEDSAVYLCASSLVTWGDTEAFFGQGTRLTVV.

The chain combines TRBV7-3 with TRBJ2-1, with 13 bases that match TRBD2. The CDR3 is 15 residues long. Germline V gives CDR1 SGHTA, CDR2 FQGTGA. Trimming took 5 bases from V and 7 from J; bases not matched to a gene: 5. CDR3 amino acids: CASSKTSGRSNEQFF. Here the CDR3 DNA reads TGTGCCAGCAGCAAGACTAGCGGGAGGAGTAATGAGCAGTTCTTC.

The chain couples TRBV5-5 to TRBJ2-7; 12 bases are a match to TRBD1. After removal of 2 bases from V and 1 base from J, the junction contained 13 bases not matched to a gene. The CDR3 is 19 amino acids. Germline values: CDR1 SGHKS, CDR2 YYEKEE (reference sequence). CDR3 in DNA: TGTGCCAGCAGCTTCGCCTTGGGGACAGGGGGCTCCTGGTCCTACGAGCAGTACTTC. It encodes CASSFALGTGGSWSYEQYF. Together with reference TRBV5-5 and TRBJ2-7, the CDR3 gives the full variable domain: DAGVTQSPTHLIKTRGQQVTLRCSPISGHKSVSWYQQVLGQGPQFIFQYYEKEERGRGNFPDRFSARQFPNYSSELNVNALLLGDSALYLCASSFALGTGGSWSYEQYFGPGTRLTVT.

V gene TRBV14 combines with J gene TRBJ2-1, with 14 positions matching TRBD2. After removal of 5 bases from V and 7 bases from J, the junction contained 7 bases not matched to a gene. The CDR3 is made up of 16 amino acids. Germline lookup yields CDR1 SGHDN and CDR2 FVKESK. The CDR3 loop reads CASSYRLAGGQNEQFF. The DNA of the CDR3 is TGTGCCAGCAGCTACCGACTAGCGGGAGGGCAGAATGAGCAGTTCTTC.

The chain recombines TRBV5-1 with TRBJ1-1; 7 bases agree with TRBD1. The V and J ends lost 0 bases and 2 bases, in that order; junction bases with no gene match: 1. Germline CDR1 and CDR2: SGHRS and YFSETQ. CDR3 length: 14 residues. The CDR3: CASSLGDSNTEAFF. The CDR3 DNA is TGCGCCAGCAGCTTGGGGGACAGTAACACTGAAGCTTTCTTT.

The rearrangement joins TRBV5-1 to TRBJ1-4; unclear D gene. V was cut by 4 bases and J by 7 bases, with 11 bases left in between. In germline, CDR1 is SGHRS, CDR2 YFSETQ. The CDR3 contains 13 residues. CDR3 sequence (DNA): TGCGCCAGCAGCACTGGAGGCGGTGAAAAACTGTTTTTT. Amino acid sequence: CASSTGGGEKLFF.

The chain has TRBV18 and TRBJ2-5; TRBD2 matches 7 bases. The V gene end was trimmed by 5 bases and the J gene end by 4 bases; junction bases not matched to a gene: 13. In germline, CDR1 is KGHSH, CDR2 LQKENI. CDR3 length: 16 residues. The CDR3 bases are TGTGCCAGCTCAGAAGGACTAGGCCGGGGCTTAGAGACCCAGTACTTC. Translated, it gives CASSEGLGRGLETQYF.

This clone was found once. The chain couples TRBV2 to TRBJ2-2, with D possibly matching TRBD2 (5 bases). Trimming left V 3 bases short and J 12 bases short, with 11 bases between. Germline lookup yields CDR1 SNHLY and CDR2 FYNNEI. The CDR3 runs 12 residues. The DNA of the CDR3 is TGTGCCAGCAGTGATAGAGGGAAGAAGCTGTTTTTT. It specifies CASSDRGKKLFF.

The rearrangement links TRBV5-1 to TRBJ2-5; the D gene is possibly TRBD2 (5 bases). Trimming removed 2 bases at V and 5 bases at J, with 16 bases between. The CDR3 consists of 15 residues. Looked up from germline, CDR1 is SGHRS and CDR2 is YFSETQ. This CDR3 is CASSLQNDGGETQYF. CDR3 DNA sequence: TGCGCCAGCAGCTTACAAAACGACGGCGGGGAGACCCAGTACTTC.

This chain links TRBV5-1 with TRBJ2-1; 13 bases match TRBD2. This CDR3 contains 15 residues. In germline, CDR1 is SGHRS, CDR2 YFSETQ. J lost 9 bases, V lost 4 bases, and 7 bases had no gene match. CDR3 bases: TGCGCCAGCAGCCCGGGGACTAGCGGGGTGGGTGAGCAGTTCTTC. Translating gives CASSPGTSGVGEQFF.

This chain uses TRBV11-3 with TRBJ2-7; D gene uncertain. This CDR3 is built from 12 residues. Trimming stripped 4 bases from V and 9 bases from J, with 13 bases between. Germline lookup yields CDR1 SGHNT and CDR2 YENEEA. CDR3 loop: CASSSSTTGQYF. CDR3 DNA: TGTGCCAGCAGCTCTAGTACTACCGGGCAGTACTTC.

The genes are TRBV11-3 and TRBJ2-3, with 13 nucleotides matching TRBD2. V lost 5 bases to trimming and J lost 4 bases; unmatched junction nucleotides: 3. The CDR3 is 15 amino acids. CDR1 SGHNT and CDR2 YENEEA come from the germline V gene. This chain's CDR3 is CASSKGLAGSDTQYF. In nucleotides, the CDR3 is TGTGCCAGCAGCAAGGGACTAGCGGGATCAGATACGCAGTATTTT.

The J gene is TRBJ2-5, the V gene TRBV27; TRBD2 might be the D (7 bases). The CDR3 has 13 amino acids. Trimming cost V 6 bases and J 4 bases, with 12 bases left between them. Germline values: CDR1 MNHEY, CDR2 SMNVEV (reference sequence). Here the CDR3 reads CASSGAGAETQYF. The CDR3 nucleotides read TGTGCCAGCAGCGGGGCGGGGGCAGAGACCCAGTACTTC.

The rearrangement uses TRBV7-8 and TRBJ1-5, with a tentative D call TRBD1 (6 bases). The CDR3 is 17 amino acids. Trimming cost V 4 bases and J 0 bases, with 16 bases left between them. Looked up from germline, CDR1 is SGHVS and CDR2 is FQNEAQ. The CDR3 DNA is TGTGCCAGCAGCTCCTCCAGGGGAGCGGTTAGCAATCAGCCCCAGCATTTT. Translated: CASSSSRGAVSNQPQHF. The variable domain in full, with the rest retrieved from reference TRBV7-8 and TRBJ1-5, is GAGVSQSPRYKVAKRGQDVALRCDPISGHVSLFWYQQALGQGPEFLTYFQNEAQLDKSGLPSDRFFAERPEGSVSTLKIQRTQQEDSAVYLCASSSSRGAVSNQPQHFGDGTRLSIL.